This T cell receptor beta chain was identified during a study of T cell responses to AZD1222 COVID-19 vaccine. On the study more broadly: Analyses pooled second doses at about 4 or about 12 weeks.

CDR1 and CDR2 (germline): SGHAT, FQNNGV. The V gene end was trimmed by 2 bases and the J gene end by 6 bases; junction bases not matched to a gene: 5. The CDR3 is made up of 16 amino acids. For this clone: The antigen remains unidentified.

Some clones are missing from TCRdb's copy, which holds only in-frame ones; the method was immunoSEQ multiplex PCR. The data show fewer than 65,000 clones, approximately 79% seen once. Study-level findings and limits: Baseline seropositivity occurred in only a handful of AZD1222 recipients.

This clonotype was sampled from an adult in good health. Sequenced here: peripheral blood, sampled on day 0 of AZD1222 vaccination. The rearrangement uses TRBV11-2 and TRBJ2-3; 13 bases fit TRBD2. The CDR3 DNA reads TGTGCCAGCAGCTTAACTAGCGGGGGGGCCAGGGATACGCAGTATTTT. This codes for CASSLTSGGARDTQYF.